Listed here are 9 T cell receptor beta chains from one sample, sequenced in a study of shared clonotypes between healthy human individuals (dated by TCRdb to 2020 to 2021). The library was prepared using the immunoSEQ multiplex PCR assay. The immuneACCESS repertoire file appears here via TCRdb, limited to in-frame rearrangements. These files lack a portion of the clones; in checked studies, under half of the deficit traces to unresolved V genes, and the cause of the others is not known. This sample gives fewer than 3 million clones in total; about nine tenths of them show up just once. The leading ten clones occupy roughly 0.34% of the sample. Sequenced input: naive CD4+ T cells from PBMCs. Taken with the paper, the label for cell subset or site translates to: CD45RA+ positively selected. These TCRs come from a young man in good health. Some clones in this sample may be carry-over from other donors' samples.

This clone was counted a single time. The sample contains more than one DNA sequence encoding this CDR3. This sequence joins TRBV28 and TRBJ1-1, with D unclear. The CDR3 has 13 amino acids. Germline-derived CDR1 and CDR2 are MDHEN and SYDVKM. Trimming cost V 3 bases and J 2 bases, with 7 bases left between them. CDR3 region: CASSFRDNTEAFF. CDR3 in DNA: TGTGCCAGCAGTTTTCGGGATAACACTGAAGCTTTCTTT.

This chain links TRBV14 with TRBJ2-7, with TRBD2 matching over 14 bases. V lost 2 bases and J lost 3; bases outside the gene matches: 12. The germline CDR1 and CDR2 sequences are SGHDN and FVKESK. The CDR3 extends over 19 amino acids. CDR3 bases: TGTGCCAGCAGCCAAAAGGCGGGACTAGCGGGAGTCCCCGGCTACGAGCAGTACTTC. It specifies CASSQKAGLAGVPGYEQYF.

This chain joins TRBV13 and TRBJ1-1, with unresolved D. Germline loops: CDR1 PRHDT, CDR2 FYEKMQ (reference sequence). V gave up 8 bases and J gave up 0 bases, with 10 bases separating them. The CDR3 is made up of 13 amino acids. CDR3 sequence reads: CASQSGVNTEAFF. The DNA for the CDR3 is TGTGCCAGCCAGTCCGGGGTGAACACTGAAGCTTTCTTT. The full variable domain, its missing parts supplied by reference TRBV13 and TRBJ1-1, is AAGVIQSPRHLIKEKRETATLKCYPIPRHDTVYWYQQGPGQDPQFLISFYEKMQSDKGSIPDRFSAQQFSDYHSELNMSSLELGDSALYFCASQSGVNTEAFFGQGTRLTVV.

The chain has TRBV10-3 and TRBJ2-6; the match to TRBD1 covers 9 bases. The CDR3 is 15 residues long. Germline values: CDR1 ENHRY, CDR2 SYGVKD. After removal of 6 bases from V and 2 bases from J, the junction contained 2 bases not matched to a gene. For the CDR3, the DNA is TGTGCCATCAGGGACAGGGGTACTGGGGCCAACGTCCTGACTTTC. Amino acids: CAIRDRGTGANVLTF.

The chain links TRBV14 to TRBJ1-2; no firm D call. This CDR3 comprises 17 residues. Germline CDR1 and CDR2: SGHDN and FVKESK. Trimming pared 2 bases from V and 1 base from J, leaving 17 bases between. The CDR3 coding sequence is TGTGCCAGCAGCCAAAGGTCAACTGGGAGACTTAACTATGGCTACACCTTC. Translated, it gives CASSQRSTGRLNYGYTF.

This clone was counted between two and nine times. The genes are TRBV7-9 and TRBJ2-5; unclear D gene. Germline V gene data show CDR1 as SEHNR and CDR2 as FQNEAQ (reference sequence). The V and J ends lost 8 bases and 4 bases respectively, with 2 bases between them. CDR3 length equals 9 residues. The CDR3, as DNA: TGTGCCAGCGGAGAGACCCAGTACTTC. This encodes CASGETQYF.

The V gene is TRBV30, the J gene TRBJ2-2, with D perhaps being TRBD1 or TRBD2 (5 bases each). CDR1 is GTSNPN, CDR2 SVGIG, per germline (reference sequence). Trimming removed 2 bases at V and 7 bases at J, with 11 bases between. This CDR3 has 13 residues. The CDR3 nucleotides read TGTGCCTGGAGTCTGGGGGTGGGCGGGGAGCTGTTTTTT. This translates into CAWSLGVGGELFF.

Comments on this clone: Other DNA variants within this sample encode the same CDR3. The V and J genes are TRBV18 and TRBJ1-5; no clear D. Germline V CDR1 and CDR2: KGHSH, LQKENI. Trimming took off 2 bases at V and 0 bases at J, with 5 bases between the two ends. The CDR3 contains 14 residues. In DNA, the CDR3 is TGTGCCAGCTCACCAGGCTTTAGCAATCAGCCCCAGCATTTT. Translated, it gives CASSPGFSNQPQHF.

The rearrangement links TRBV7-9 to TRBJ2-3; 8 bases line up with TRBD2. The germline gives CDR1 SEHNR, CDR2 FQNEAQ (reference sequence). V shed 10 bases, J shed 5 bases, and the junction held 14 bases outside the gene matches. The CDR3 runs to 15 residues. CDR3: CATPPGAGDGDTQYF. DNA of the CDR3: TGTGCCACCCCCCCGGGAGCGGGAGACGGAGATACGCAGTATTTT.